This T cell receptor beta chain was retrieved from a study of T cells after somatic rescue of genetic block. Deletions cut 2 bases from V and 7 bases from J, with 13 bases between. Germline assignment: CDR1 SGHRS and CDR2 YFSETQ. This CDR3 is 14 amino acids long. Assay: immunoSEQ multiplex PCR; the TCRdb copy retains only in-frame clones and omits some. The profile shows 110,000 or so clones, about 93% of them singletons. V is TRBV5-1 and J is TRBJ2-1; either TRBD1 or TRBD2 may fit D (5 bases each). Source material: peripheral blood mononuclear cells (PBMCs). The origin of this receptor is a woman aged 18-35 years. CDR3 coding DNA: TGCGCCAGCAGCTTTAAAAGGGGCGGGAATGAGCAGTTCTTC. This gives the protein CASSFKRGGNEQFF.